A single sample is the source of the 19 T cell receptor beta chains below, sequenced in a study of cytomegalovirus exposure and HLA in healthy donors. A multiplex PCR was run with 60 Vbeta primers and 13 Jbeta primers. The repertoire was sequenced with immunoSEQ multiplex PCR; TCRdb's copy has only in-frame clones and lacks some. The sample lists 110,000 to 150,000 clones; roughly 77% were seen once. The sequencing input was PBMCs. The receptor set was obtained from a female donor in good health and CMV-seronegative.

Comments on this clone: One end of the junction fails to match germline, which may point to a read error. The gene calls are TRBV7-7 and TRBJ2-5, with 10 bases aligning to TRBD2. The CDR3 covers 19 residues. Germline values: CDR1 SSHAT, CDR2 FNYEAQ (reference sequence). Here the CDR3 reads CASSLGPLERGGRGETQYF. CDR3 bases: TGTGCTAGCAGCTTAGGGCCCCTCGAGCGGGGGGGCCGGGGGGAGACCCAGTACTTC.

The rearrangement joins TRBV28 to TRBJ1-2, with D maybe TRBD1 (5 bases). Trimming pared 4 bases from V and 2 bases from J, leaving 11 bases between. The CDR3 has 14 amino acids. The V gene's germline CDR1 is MDHEN and CDR2 SYDVKM. This CDR3 is CASSSRTGNYGYTF. In DNA, the CDR3 is TGTGCCAGCAGTTCTCGTACAGGAAACTATGGCTACACCTTC.

This clone was detected only once. The chain is built from TRBV27 and TRBJ1-2; 9 bases match TRBD1. CDR3 length equals 14 residues. CDR1 and CDR2 (germline): MNHEY, SMNVEV (reference sequence). Trimming at V came to 5 bases and at J to 5 bases, leaving 6 bases not matched to a gene. The CDR3 protein is CASSPQGAGYGYTF. DNA of the CDR3: TGTGCCAGCAGTCCACAGGGGGCAGGATATGGCTACACCTTC.

V is TRBV6-1 and J is TRBJ1-3; D is ambiguous. The CDR3 extends over 14 amino acids. Germline V gives CDR1 MNHNS, CDR2 SASEGT. Trimming left V 6 bases short and J 2 bases short, with 11 bases between. For the CDR3, the DNA is TGTGCCAGCAGCCTCGGGGTACCTGGAAACACCATATATTTT. Amino acid sequence: CASSLGVPGNTIYF.

This sequence joins TRBV29-1 and TRBJ2-7, with 13 bases fitting TRBD2. V was clipped by 6 bases and J by 3 bases; unmatched bases: 11. This CDR3 is 16 amino acids long. CDR1 is SQVTM and CDR2 is ANQGSEA in the germline V gene. The CDR3 loop is CSVGTGTSGTGYEQYF. The CDR3 DNA reads TGCAGCGTCGGCACCGGGACTAGCGGGACCGGCTACGAGCAGTACTTC.

The V gene is TRBV19, the J gene TRBJ2-7; TRBD1 agrees at 9 bases. Germline CDR1 LNHDA, CDR2 SQIVND (reference sequence). V lost 3 bases and J lost 3; bases outside the gene matches: 6. CDR3 size: 15 residues. Here the CDR3 reads CASSILPGQGYEQYF. The CDR3 bases are TGTGCCAGTAGTATTTTGCCGGGACAGGGCTACGAGCAGTACTTC.

The chain recombines TRBV28 with TRBJ2-4; TRBD2 aligns across 9 bases. CDR3 length: 15 residues. CDR1 MDHEN and CDR2 SYDVKM come from the germline V gene. The junction had 8 bases not matched to a gene; V was cut back by 10 bases and J by 1 base. CDR3 coding DNA: TGTGCCACCGTAAGCGGGGGGTCCGCCAAAAACATTCAGTACTTC. Translating it yields CATVSGGSAKNIQYF.

This clone was seen a few times. V is TRBV6-1 and J is TRBJ1-1, with 10 bases aligning to TRBD1. CDR1 and CDR2 from the germline V gene are MNHNS and SASEGT. V lost 6 bases, J lost 5 bases, and 6 bases stayed unmatched. CDR3 length: 14 amino acids. The chain's CDR3 is CASRLGQGRTEAFF. DNA of the CDR3: TGTGCCAGCAGGCTGGGACAGGGGAGAACTGAAGCTTTCTTT.

This clone has only one observation. This rearrangement joins TRBV18 to TRBJ2-7, with 8 bases that match TRBD1. V trimming: 6 bases; J trimming: 0 bases; junction bases outside the gene matches: 10. This CDR3 is 16 amino acids long. Germline V gene data show CDR1 as KGHSH and CDR2 as LQKENI. The CDR3: CASSPKQGGSSYEQYF. As DNA, the CDR3 is TGTGCCAGCTCGCCGAAACAGGGGGGCAGCTCCTACGAGCAGTACTTC.

The chain uses TRBV28 and TRBJ1-1; 9 bases line up with TRBD1. V lost 5 bases to trimming and J lost 1 base; unmatched junction nucleotides: 5. This CDR3 region has 15 residues. The germline gives CDR1 MDHEN, CDR2 SYDVKM. As DNA, the CDR3 is TGTGCCAGCAGTATCCCGGGACAGGGGAACACTGAAGCTTTCTTT. Translation: CASSIPGQGNTEAFF.

The V gene is TRBV29-1, the J gene TRBJ2-1; TRBD1 matches at 7 bases. The CDR3 is made up of 10 amino acids. The germline V gene has CDR1 SQVTM and CDR2 ANQGSEA. J gave up 10 bases and V 7 bases, and 4 bases lay outside the gene matches. In DNA form, the CDR3 reads TGCAGCGACCTACAGGGGGAGCAGTTCTTC. Encoded protein: CSDLQGEQFF.

This chain uses TRBV7-3 with TRBJ1-1; TRBD1 agrees at 9 bases. CDR1 is SGHTA and CDR2 is FQGTGA in the germline V gene. V shed 5 bases and J 2 bases; nucleotides not matched to a gene: 3. The CDR3 totals 14 residues. CDR3 sequence reads: CASSRQGVNTEAFF. For the CDR3, the DNA is TGTGCCAGCAGCCGACAGGGGGTTAACACTGAAGCTTTCTTT.

This chain connects TRBV30 to TRBJ2-5; 7 positions match TRBD2. The V gene end was trimmed by 2 bases and the J gene end by 5 bases; junction bases not matched to a gene: 14. CDR1 is GTSNPN and CDR2 is SVGIG in the germline V gene (reference sequence). The CDR3 sequence is 16 residues long. As DNA, the CDR3 is TGTGCCTGGAGTTTCGTGGGGGGAGGGCCGCGTGAGACCCAGTACTTC. Translating gives CAWSFVGGGPRETQYF.

This rearrangement joins TRBV6-1 to TRBJ2-5; TRBD1 matches at 10 bases. The CDR3 totals 16 residues. V was clipped by 4 bases and J by 5 bases; unmatched bases: 10. Germline CDR1 and CDR2: MNHNS and SASEGT. CDR3 in amino acids: CASSVDDRGLGETQYF. The CDR3 DNA follows: TGTGCCAGCAGTGTTGACGACAGGGGGCTTGGGGAGACCCAGTACTTC.

About this clone: The conserved phenylalanine or tryptophan is not found at the CDR3 terminus, so this likely reflects a read error. The limits of the CDR3 on the DNA are not certain, so only TCRdb's listed CDR3 is given. The chain carries TRBV5-1 and TRBJ1-1; TRBD1, the table's D call, was not compared with the DNA. The CDR3 adds up to 13 amino acids, both ends counted. Germline-derived CDR1 and CDR2 are SGHRS and YFSETQ. The CDR3 loop reads CASSLSGAGGQAI.

The chain joins TRBV7-2 to TRBJ2-7; the D is unclear. Germline V lookup: CDR1 SGHTA, CDR2 FQGNSA. Between the trimmed V and J ends, which lost 5 bases and 4 bases, there was a span of 6 bases. This CDR3 region has 11 residues. In nucleotides, the CDR3 is TGTGCCAGCAGCGTACAATACGAGCAGTACTTC. It codes for CASSVQYEQYF.

This chain uses TRBV7-9 with TRBJ2-7; D not resolved. The CDR3 is made up of 15 amino acids. Germline V gene data show CDR1 as SEHNR and CDR2 as FQNEAQ (reference sequence). Deletions cut 5 bases from V and 0 bases from J, with 14 bases between. The CDR3 DNA reads as TGTGCCAGCAGCCCTCGTGGCCCAGGCTCCTACGAGCAGTACTTC. Its translation: CASSPRGPGSYEQYF.

The chain combines TRBV30 with TRBJ1-4, with TRBD1 matching 7 bases. The CDR3 spans 13 residues. Trimming took 2 bases from V and 7 from J; bases not matched to a gene: 4. Germline values: CDR1 GTSNPN, CDR2 SVGIG (reference sequence). The CDR3 protein is CAWSTTGSEKLFF. For the CDR3, the DNA is TGTGCCTGGAGTACGACAGGGTCTGAAAAACTGTTTTTT.

This rearrangement joins TRBV25-1 to TRBJ2-5; D might be TRBD2 (7 bases). The CDR3 is 15 residues long. Germline V gene sequence: CDR1 MGHDK, CDR2 SYGVNS. Between the trimmed V and J ends, which lost 5 bases and 4 bases, there was a span of 17 bases. The CDR3 DNA reads TGTGCCAGCAGTACCGATGTGGGGGGGCGAGAGACCCAGTACTTC. This translates into CASSTDVGGRETQYF.